This TCR beta chain came from a study of CXCR3-negative and CXCR3-positive naive CD8 T cells. Findings and limits, study-wide: Researchers reported similar TRBV-TRBJ usage in naive CXCR3-negative and CXCR3-positive cells, though memory differed.

The CDR3 runs 15 residues. In germline, CDR1 is SQVTM, CDR2 ANQGSEA. As concerns this clonotype: As yet, its antigen is unknown.

Via 5' RACE with UMI labels, TRB cDNA libraries were prepared. Using the 5' RACE reads, TCRdb records one entry per CDR3 protein without DNA. The listing records 45,000 or so distinct CDR3 sequences. Sequencing used memory CD8+ T cells from blood. This rearrangement joins TRBV29-1 to TRBJ2-1; TCRdb designates TRBD1, a call that cannot be tested without DNA. The clonotype was recovered from a human donor in good health. Some clones in this sample may be carry-over from other donors' samples. This chain's CDR3 is CSVESRGTGYNEQFF.